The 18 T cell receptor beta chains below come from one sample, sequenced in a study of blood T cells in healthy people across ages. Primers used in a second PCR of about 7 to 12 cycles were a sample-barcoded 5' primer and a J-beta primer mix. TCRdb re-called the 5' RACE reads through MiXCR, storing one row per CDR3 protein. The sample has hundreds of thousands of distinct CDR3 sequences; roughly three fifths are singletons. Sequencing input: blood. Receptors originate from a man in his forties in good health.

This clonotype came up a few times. DNA for the CDR3: TGTGCCAGCAGTTTAGGACAGGGGGTTTACGAGCAGTACTTC. Protein product: CASSLGQGVYEQYF. The V call is TRBV28, the J call TRBJ2-7; 10 bases agree with TRBD1. Germline V lookup: CDR1 MDHEN, CDR2 SYDVKM. With 2 bases clipped from V and 4 bases from J, the junction kept 2 bases outside the gene matches. The CDR3 is 14 residues long.

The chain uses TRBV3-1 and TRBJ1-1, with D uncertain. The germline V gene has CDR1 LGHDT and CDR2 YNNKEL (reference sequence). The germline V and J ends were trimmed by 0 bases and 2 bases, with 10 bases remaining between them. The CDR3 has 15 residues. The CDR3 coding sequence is TGTGCCAGCAGCCAAGATAGTCCCAGTAACACTGAAGCTTTCTTT. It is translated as CASSQDSPSNTEAFF.

CDR3 nucleotide sequence: TGTGCCAGCAGACGGACAGTGGAGACCCAGTACTTC. Encoded protein: CASRRTVETQYF. The chain uses TRBV6-2 or TRBV6-3 and TRBJ2-5, with a possible D match to TRBD1 (6 bases). Germline CDR1 is MNHEY and CDR2 is SVGEGT. There are 12 residues in the CDR3. V lost 6 bases and J 5 bases, leaving 10 bases between the germline ends.

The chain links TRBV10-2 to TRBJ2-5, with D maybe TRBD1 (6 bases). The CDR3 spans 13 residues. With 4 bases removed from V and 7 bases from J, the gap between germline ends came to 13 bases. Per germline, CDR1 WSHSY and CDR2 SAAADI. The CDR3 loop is CASSGQVQGTQYF. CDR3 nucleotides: TGCGCCAGCAGTGGACAGGTCCAGGGGACCCAGTACTTC.

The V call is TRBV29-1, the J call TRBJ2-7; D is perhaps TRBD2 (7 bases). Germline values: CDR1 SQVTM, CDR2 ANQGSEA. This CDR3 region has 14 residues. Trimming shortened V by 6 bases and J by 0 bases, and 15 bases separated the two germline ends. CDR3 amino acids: CSVDGGPHSYEQYF. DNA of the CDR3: TGCAGCGTGGACGGGGGGCCTCACTCCTACGAGCAGTACTTC.

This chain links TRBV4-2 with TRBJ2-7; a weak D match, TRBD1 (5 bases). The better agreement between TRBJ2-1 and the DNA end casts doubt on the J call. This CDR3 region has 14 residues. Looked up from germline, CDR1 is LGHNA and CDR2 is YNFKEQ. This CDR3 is CASNNGRGLVEQFF. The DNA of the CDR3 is TGTGCCAGCAACAATGGTAGGGGCCTGGTTGAGCAGTTCTTC.

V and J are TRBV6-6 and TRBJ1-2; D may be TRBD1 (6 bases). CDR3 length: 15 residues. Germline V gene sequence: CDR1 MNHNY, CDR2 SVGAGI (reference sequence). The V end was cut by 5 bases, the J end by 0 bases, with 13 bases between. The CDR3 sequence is CASSSPGESNYGYTF. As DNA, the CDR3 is TGTGCCAGCAGTAGCCCAGGGGAGTCTAACTATGGCTACACCTTC.

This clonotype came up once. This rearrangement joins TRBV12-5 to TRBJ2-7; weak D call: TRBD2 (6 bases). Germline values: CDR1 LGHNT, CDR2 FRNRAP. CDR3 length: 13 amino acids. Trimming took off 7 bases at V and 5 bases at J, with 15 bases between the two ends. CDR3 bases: TGTGCTAGTGCAATAACGGGGGTCCACGAGCAGTACTTC. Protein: CASAITGVHEQYF.

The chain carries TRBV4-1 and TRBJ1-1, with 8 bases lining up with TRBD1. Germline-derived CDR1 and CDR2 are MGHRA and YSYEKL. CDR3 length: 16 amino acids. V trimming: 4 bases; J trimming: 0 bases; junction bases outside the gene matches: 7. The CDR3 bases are TGCGCCAGCAGCCTGGACAGGGCTCAATTGAACACTGAAGCTTTCTTT. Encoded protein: CASSLDRAQLNTEAFF.

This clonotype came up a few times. CDR3 nucleotide sequence: TGCAGCGTGGAGGAACGGGCGCCCCGAATGGTTGATACGCAGTATTTT. Encoded protein: CSVEERAPRMVDTQYF. J is TRBJ2-3 and V is TRBV29-1; possibly TRBD2 for D (5 bases). The CDR3 consists of 16 residues. Germline CDR1 reads SQVTM; CDR2 reads ANQGSEA. Trimming took off 6 bases at V and 6 bases at J, with 25 bases between the two ends.

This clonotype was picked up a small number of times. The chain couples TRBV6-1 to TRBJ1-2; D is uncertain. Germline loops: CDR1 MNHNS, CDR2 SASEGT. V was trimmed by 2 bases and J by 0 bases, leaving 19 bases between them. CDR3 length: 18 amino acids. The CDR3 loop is CASSESPAVAGANYGYTF. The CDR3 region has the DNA TGTGCCAGCAGTGAAAGCCCGGCAGTGGCAGGAGCTAACTATGGCTACACCTTC.

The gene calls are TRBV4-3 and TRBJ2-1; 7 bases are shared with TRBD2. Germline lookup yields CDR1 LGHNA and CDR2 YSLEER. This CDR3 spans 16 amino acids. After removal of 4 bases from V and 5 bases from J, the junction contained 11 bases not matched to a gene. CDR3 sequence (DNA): TGCGCCAGCAGCCCAACCTTAACGGGAGGCCACAATGAGCAGTTCTTC. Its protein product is CASSPTLTGGHNEQFF.

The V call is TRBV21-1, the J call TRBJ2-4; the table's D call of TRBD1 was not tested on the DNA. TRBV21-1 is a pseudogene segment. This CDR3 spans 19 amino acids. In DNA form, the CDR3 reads TGTGCCAGCAGTACTCAGAGGACAGGGAGCTCTCTAGCCAAAAACATTCAGTACTTC. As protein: CASSTQRTGSSLAKNIQYF.

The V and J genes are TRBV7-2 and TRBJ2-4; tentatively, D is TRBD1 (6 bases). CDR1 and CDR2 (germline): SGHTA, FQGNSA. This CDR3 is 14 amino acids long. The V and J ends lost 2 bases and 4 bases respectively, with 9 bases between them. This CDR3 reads CASSLKGQKNIQYF. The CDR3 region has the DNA TGTGCCAGCAGCTTAAAAGGACAGAAAAACATTCAGTACTTC. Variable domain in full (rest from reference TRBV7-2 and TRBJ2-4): GAGVSQSPSNKVTEKGKDVELRCDPISGHTALYWYRQSLGQGLEFLIYFQGNSAPDKSGLPSDRFSAERTGGSVSTLTIQRTQQEDSAVYLCASSLKGQKNIQYFGAGTRLSVL.

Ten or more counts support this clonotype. The CDR3 is CASSLEGGSGANVLTF. The CDR3 coding sequence is TGTGCCAGCAGCTTGGAGGGTGGCTCTGGGGCCAACGTCCTGACTTTC. The J gene is TRBJ2-6, the V gene TRBV11-2, with D maybe TRBD2 (6 bases). Germline V gives CDR1 SGHAT, CDR2 FQNNGV. CDR3 length equals 16 residues. V lost 3 bases, J lost 0 bases, and 9 bases lay in between.

Here the CDR3 reads CSARVREVSPLHF. CDR3 DNA: TGCAGTGCTAGAGTCCGGGAAGTATCACCCCTCCACTTT. The chain is built from TRBV20-1 and TRBJ1-6; D unresolved. V gave up 1 base and J gave up 10 bases, with 11 bases separating them. This CDR3 contains 13 residues. Per germline, CDR1 DFQATT and CDR2 SNEGSKA (reference sequence).

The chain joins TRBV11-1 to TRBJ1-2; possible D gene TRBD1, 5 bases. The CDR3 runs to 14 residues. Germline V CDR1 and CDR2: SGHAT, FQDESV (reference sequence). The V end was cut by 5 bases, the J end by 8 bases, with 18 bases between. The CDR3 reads CASSVEGTSQGYTF. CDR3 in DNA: TGTGCCAGCAGCGTAGAGGGGACTTCTCAGGGCTACACCTTC.

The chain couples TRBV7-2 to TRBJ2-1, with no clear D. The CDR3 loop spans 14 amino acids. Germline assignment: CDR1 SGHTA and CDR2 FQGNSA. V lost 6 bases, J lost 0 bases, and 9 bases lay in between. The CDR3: CASRPTGSYNEQFF. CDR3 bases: TGTGCCAGCAGACCCACCGGCTCCTACAATGAGCAGTTCTTC. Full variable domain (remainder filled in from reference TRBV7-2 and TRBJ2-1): GAGVSQSPSNKVTEKGKDVELRCDPISGHTALYWYRQSLGQGLEFLIYFQGNSAPDKSGLPSDRFSAERTGGSVSTLTIQRTQQEDSAVYLCASRPTGSYNEQFFGPGTRLTVL.